Included here is one TCR beta chain sequence, with context. This sample was taken from a study of shared clonotypes between healthy human individuals. Study overall: The donor pool was made up of a couple of women and three men aged 18 to 49.

The germline CDR1 and CDR2 sequences are SGHAT and FQNNGV. V was pared by 5 bases and J by 4 bases, with 12 bases between. The CDR3 runs to 14 residues. Generated by immunoSEQ multiplex PCR, the TCRdb table keeps only in-frame clones and is missing some. The sample lists about 730,000 clones, over 60% occurring once. The source is a woman aged 30 to 39 in good health. The source material was memory CD4+ T cells sorted from blood. Indicated subset: CD45RA-negative fraction. The chain employs TRBV11-2 and TRBJ1-3; D remains ambiguous. CDR3 in amino acids: CASSTPGRGNTIYF. The CDR3 bases are TGTGCCAGCAGCACTCCCGGACGGGGAAACACCATATATTTT.